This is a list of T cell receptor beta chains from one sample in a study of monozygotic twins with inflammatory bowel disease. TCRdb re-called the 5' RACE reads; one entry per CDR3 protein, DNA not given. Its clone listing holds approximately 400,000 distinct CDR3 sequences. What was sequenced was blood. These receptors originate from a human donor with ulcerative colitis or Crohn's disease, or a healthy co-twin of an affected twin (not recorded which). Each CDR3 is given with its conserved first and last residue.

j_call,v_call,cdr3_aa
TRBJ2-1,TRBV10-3,CAISELEHPSSYNEQFF
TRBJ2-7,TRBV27,CASSLYASGYEQYF
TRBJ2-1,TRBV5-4,CASSWSSGRSAYEQFF
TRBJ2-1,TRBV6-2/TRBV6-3,CASSPSRAGGGGEQFF
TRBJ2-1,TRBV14,CASSQADKAGSYNEQFF
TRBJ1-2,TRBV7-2,CASSSDLTNYGYTF
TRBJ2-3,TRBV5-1,CASSSWGEDTQYF
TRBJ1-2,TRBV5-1,CASSLDGGGINYGYTF
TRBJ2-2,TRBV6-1,CASRTRVGGTGELFF
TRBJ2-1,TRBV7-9,CASSSSVASGGFNEQFF
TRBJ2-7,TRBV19,CASSPREAGEQYF
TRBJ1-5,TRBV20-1,CSASSGTDSNQPQHF
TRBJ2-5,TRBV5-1,CASSSPSTNLGTQYF
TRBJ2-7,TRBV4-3,CASSQTPGLFGEQYF
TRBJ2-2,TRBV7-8,CASSLVGQGSRSGELFF
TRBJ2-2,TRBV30,CAWRPAGGLGELFF
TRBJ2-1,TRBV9,CASSWGPNEQFF
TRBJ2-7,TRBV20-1,CSASGLGGGAYEQYF
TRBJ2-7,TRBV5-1,CASRKTDGFYEQYF
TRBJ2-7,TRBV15,CATSRGLAGSGYEQYF
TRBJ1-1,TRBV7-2,CASSSENRGTGRSEAFF
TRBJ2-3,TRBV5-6,CASSLDQRGRNTQYF
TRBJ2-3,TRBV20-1,CSATSGRGTDTQYF
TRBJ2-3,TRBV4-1,CASSHLWGAADTQYF
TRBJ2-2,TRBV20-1,CSARDLGGNTGELFF
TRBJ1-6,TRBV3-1,CASSQGGNHSPLHF
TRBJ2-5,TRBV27,CASSPGQGRRVGQETQYF
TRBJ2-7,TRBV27,CASRTGYYEQYF
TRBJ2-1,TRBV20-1,CSVSKVGYNEQFF
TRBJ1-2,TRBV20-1,CSAASYSNYGYTF
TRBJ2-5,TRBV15,CATSRDLGGYQETQYF
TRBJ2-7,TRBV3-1,CASSQARAGPSQQYF
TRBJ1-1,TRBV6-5,CASSYVSHTEAFF
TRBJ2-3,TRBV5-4,CASSTRDRRSDTQYF
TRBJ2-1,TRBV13,CASSFWGPPTSEDEQFF